The clone carrying this T cell receptor beta chain occurred a few times. The sample comes from a study of blood T cell repertoires in COVID-19. Study at large: Sites in the United States, Italy and Spain provided acute and convalescent COVID-19 samples.

How the authors handled the data: Cell counts per sample came from amplifying reference gene primers. Sequenced by immunoSEQ multiplex PCR; TCRdb stores in-frame clones only, minus some. V, J and clone size were drawn from that table, and D and trimming were deduced from the DNA. This sample has about 60,000 clones, with around 90% found just once. CDR3 size: 16 residues. The V gene end was trimmed by 7 bases and the J gene end by 3 bases; junction bases not matched to a gene: 12. CDR1 is MDHEN, CDR2 SYDVKM, per germline. This rearrangement joins TRBV28 to TRBJ1-2; 9 bases are a match to TRBD1. The clonotype comes from a man between 60 and 70 years old with acute or convalescent COVID-19. The sequenced sample was peripheral blood. CDR3 in amino acids: CASNLLLGQGDYGYTF. The CDR3 bases are TGTGCCAGCAACCTCCTATTGGGACAGGGTGACTATGGCTACACCTTC.